This passage covers 19 T cell receptor beta chains from one sample sequenced in a study of radiotherapy plus CTLA-4 blockade in lung cancer. Repertoires were generated with immunoSEQ multiplex PCR, while TCRdb's copy carries only in-frame clones and drops some. The table has about 120,000 clones, 75% to 90% seen once. The starting material was peripheral blood, obtained from a patient treated with radiotherapy plus ipilimumab. Every receptor here comes from a human donor with non-small cell lung cancer that progressed on radiotherapy plus ipilimumab.

V usage is TRBV6-5 and J usage is TRBJ2-7; D remains ambiguous. V lost 2 bases, J lost 2 bases, and 10 bases lay in between. Per the germline V gene, CDR1 is MNHEY and CDR2 is SVGAGI. The CDR3 runs 14 residues. The CDR3, as DNA: TGTGCCAGCAGTTACAAAGACCGCACCTACGAGCAGTACTTC. It specifies CASSYKDRTYEQYF.

This chain links TRBV19 with TRBJ1-2, with TRBD1 matching over 8 bases. Trimming at V came to 0 bases and at J to 5 bases, leaving 5 bases not matched to a gene. The V gene's germline CDR1 is LNHDA and CDR2 SQIVND (reference sequence). The CDR3 covers 15 residues. The CDR3 spells CASSIDLWTGYGYTF. The DNA of the CDR3 is TGTGCCAGTAGTATAGATCTTTGGACAGGGTATGGCTACACCTTC.

CDR3: CASSVQGVGNEKLFF. DNA of the CDR3: TGCGCCAGCAGCGTACAGGGGGTAGGGAATGAAAAACTGTTTTTT. The gene calls are TRBV5-1 and TRBJ1-4, with 8 nucleotides matching TRBD1. The CDR3 contains 15 residues. Germline V gene sequence: CDR1 SGHRS, CDR2 YFSETQ. With 4 bases clipped from V and 5 bases from J, the junction kept 7 bases outside the gene matches.

CDR3 region: CASSEALGVTEAFF. The CDR3 region has the DNA TGTGCCAGCAGTGAAGCGTTGGGAGTCACTGAAGCTTTCTTT. The gene calls are TRBV6-1 and TRBJ1-1; D remains unclear. Germline V gene lookup returns CDR1 MNHNS and CDR2 SASEGT. This CDR3 has 14 amino acids. Trimming took 0 bases from V and 4 from J, leaving 9 bases between them.

The sample holds one count of this clone. The chain has TRBV27 and TRBJ1-2; D is unresolved. V lost 4 bases and J 1 base, leaving 10 bases between the germline ends. Germline values: CDR1 MNHEY, CDR2 SMNVEV (reference sequence). The CDR3 has 14 amino acids. The CDR3 reads CASSSRMGNYGYTF. As DNA, the CDR3 is TGTGCCAGCAGTTCCCGCATGGGTAACTATGGCTACACCTTC.

This clone has only one observation. The chain joins TRBV29-1 to TRBJ1-1; D is ambiguous. The germline CDR1 and CDR2 sequences are SQVTM and ANQGSEA. The CDR3 contains 11 residues. V was cut by 7 bases and J by 1 base, with 7 bases left in between. The CDR3 sequence is CSAQRNTEAFF. The CDR3 nucleotides are TGCAGCGCTCAGAGGAACACTGAAGCTTTCTTT.

This chain joins TRBV14 and TRBJ2-3; 7 bases are a match to TRBD2. The CDR3 extends over 17 amino acids. The V gene's germline CDR1 is SGHDN and CDR2 FVKESK. V was pared by 3 bases and J by 3 bases, with 12 bases of the junction left unmatched. The CDR3 region is CASSQGWTSTETDTQYF. For the CDR3, the DNA is TGTGCCAGCAGCCAGGGCTGGACTAGTACGGAGACAGATACGCAGTATTTT.

The chain joins TRBV29-1 to TRBJ1-1; possibly TRBD1 for D (6 bases). V shed 8 bases and J shed 8 bases, with 12 bases lying between them. This CDR3 spans 10 amino acids. Germline CDR1 and CDR2: SQVTM and ANQGSEA. Here the CDR3 DNA reads TGCAGCACAGAAACAGGGGAAGCTTTCTTT. The encoded protein is CSTETGEAFF. Together with reference TRBV29-1 and TRBJ1-1, the CDR3 gives the full variable domain: SAVISQKPSRDICQRGTSLTIQCQVDSQVTMMFWYRQQPGQSLTLIATANQGSEATYESGFVIDKFPISRPNLTFSTLTVSNMSPEDSSIYLCSTETGEAFFGQGTRLTVV.

This clone was observed a single time. This sequence joins TRBV19 and TRBJ2-6; 7 bases match TRBD1. Losses at the gene ends were 2 bases for V and 0 bases for J; bases not matched to a gene: 10. The CDR3 is 19 residues long. CDR1 and CDR2 (germline): LNHDA, SQIVND (reference sequence). This chain's CDR3 is CASSIKLGQSHSGANVLTF. CDR3 bases: TGTGCCAGTAGTATAAAATTGGGACAGTCCCACTCTGGGGCCAACGTCCTGACTTTC.

About this clone: The DNA is omitted, as the CDR3 cannot be located on it reliably, and the CDR3 follows TCRdb's listing. The chain joins TRBV11-3 to TRBJ2-7; TRBD2 is taken as the D call from the table, unchecked against the DNA. From its first to its last residue, the CDR3 has 13 amino acids. Germline V gene data show CDR1 as SGHNT and CDR2 as YENEEA. CDR3 amino acids: CASSRDFRGEQYF.

This clone showed up just once. The V gene is TRBV10-3, the J gene TRBJ2-1, with TRBD2 identical over 8 bases. Per the germline V gene, CDR1 is ENHRY and CDR2 is SYGVKD. V shed 2 bases, J shed 4 bases, and the junction held 4 bases outside the gene matches. The CDR3 is 15 amino acids. The CDR3 is CAISERGGLYNEQFF. Here the CDR3 DNA reads TGTGCCATCAGTGAGCGGGGGGGTTTATACAATGAGCAGTTCTTC.

The chain joins TRBV29-1 to TRBJ2-1; D ambiguous. The CDR3 length is 14 residues. The germline V gene has CDR1 SQVTM and CDR2 ANQGSEA. The V end was cut by 2 bases, the J end by 0 bases, with 8 bases between. The CDR3 loop reads CSVELVSSYNEQFF. The CDR3 nucleotides are TGCAGCGTTGAATTGGTTAGCTCCTACAATGAGCAGTTCTTC.

The chain uses TRBV5-1 and TRBJ1-2; 7 nucleotides align to TRBD1. Germline assignment: CDR1 SGHRS and CDR2 YFSETQ. V trimming: 4 bases; J trimming: 7 bases; junction bases outside the gene matches: 13. This CDR3 is built from 15 residues. CDR3 nucleotide sequence: TGCGCCAGCAGCCCGCTCGGGACAGCTCGAATTGGCTACACCTTC. It is translated as CASSPLGTARIGYTF. The full variable domain, with the rest looked up from reference TRBV5-1 and TRBJ1-2, is KAGVTQTPRYLIKTRGQQVTLSCSPISGHRSVSWYQQTPGQGLQFLFEYFSETQRNKGNFPGRFSGRQFSNSRSEMNVSTLELGDSALYLCASSPLGTARIGYTFGSGTRLTVV.

The chain recombines TRBV4-2 with TRBJ1-5; TRBD1 matches at 8 bases. In germline, CDR1 is LGHNA, CDR2 YNFKEQ. The CDR3 runs to 15 residues. With 1 base clipped from V and 7 bases from J, the junction kept 6 bases outside the gene matches. The CDR3 coding sequence is TGTGCCAGCAGCCAAGTGCAGGGGGCAGGGCAGCCCCAGCATTTT. Protein sequence: CASSQVQGAGQPQHF.

The chain employs TRBV30 and TRBJ2-1, with 13 bases that match TRBD2. V lost 6 bases and J lost 2; bases outside the gene matches: 10. Looked up from germline, CDR1 is GTSNPN and CDR2 is SVGIG (reference sequence). This CDR3 region has 17 residues. The CDR3 is CACWTSGGSWTYNEQFF. DNA for the CDR3: TGTGCCTGTTGGACTAGCGGGGGATCGTGGACCTACAATGAGCAGTTCTTC.

This chain connects TRBV30 to TRBJ2-2; 7 nucleotides agree with TRBD2. Germline CDR1 GTSNPN, CDR2 SVGIG (reference sequence). The junction had 18 bases not matched to a gene; V was cut back by 5 bases and J by 3 bases. CDR3 size: 18 residues. CDR3 sequence reads: CAWGRLGVAGDHTGELFF. CDR3 DNA sequence: TGTGCCTGGGGACGACTCGGGGTGGCGGGAGACCACACCGGGGAGCTGTTTTTT. Combining the CDR3 with reference TRBV30 and TRBJ2-2 gives the whole variable domain SQTIHQWPATLVQPVGSPLSLECTVEGTSNPNLYWYRQAAGRGLQLLFYSVGIGQISSEVPQNLSASRPQDRQFILSSKKLLLSDSGFYLCAWGRLGVAGDHTGELFFGEGSRLTVL.

This rearrangement joins TRBV6-5 to TRBJ2-7, with 9 positions matching TRBD1. This CDR3 comprises 14 residues. V was clipped by 2 bases and J by 6 bases; unmatched bases: 5. The germline gives CDR1 MNHEY, CDR2 SVGAGI. This CDR3 is CASSYVQGASEQYF. The CDR3 region has the DNA TGTGCCAGCAGTTACGTACAGGGGGCGAGCGAGCAGTACTTC.

Only one count was recorded for this clone. V is TRBV19 and J is TRBJ1-1; D gene unclear. V was clipped by 9 bases and J by 0 bases, with 17 bases between them. Per the germline V gene, CDR1 is LNHDA and CDR2 is SQIVND (reference sequence). CDR3 size: 15 residues. This chain's CDR3 is CASRAEHSMNTEAFF. The DNA of the CDR3 is TGTGCCAGCCGGGCGGAGCACTCTATGAACACTGAAGCTTTCTTT.

This chain joins TRBV11-3 and TRBJ2-7; 10 nucleotides line up with TRBD2. This CDR3 is 15 amino acids long. The germline CDR1 and CDR2 sequences are SGHNT and YENEEA. The trim removed 6 bases at V and 4 bases at J, leaving 9 bases unmatched. CDR3 DNA sequence: TGTGCCAGCAGTTTCTCTAGCGGGAGTATTTACGAGCAGTACTTC. Translated, it gives CASSFSSGSIYEQYF.